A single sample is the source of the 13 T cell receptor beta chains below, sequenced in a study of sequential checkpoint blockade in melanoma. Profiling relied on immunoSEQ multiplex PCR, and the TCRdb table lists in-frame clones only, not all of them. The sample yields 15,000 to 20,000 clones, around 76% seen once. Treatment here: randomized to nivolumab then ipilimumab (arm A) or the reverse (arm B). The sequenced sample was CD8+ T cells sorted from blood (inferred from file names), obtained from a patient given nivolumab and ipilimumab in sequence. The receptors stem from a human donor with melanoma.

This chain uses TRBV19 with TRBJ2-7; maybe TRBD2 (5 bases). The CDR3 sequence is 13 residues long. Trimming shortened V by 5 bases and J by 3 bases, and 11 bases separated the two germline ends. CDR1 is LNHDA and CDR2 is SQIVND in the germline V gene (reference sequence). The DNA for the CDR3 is TGTGCCAGTAGTCCTGGACTCGTCTACGAGCAGTACTTC. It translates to CASSPGLVYEQYF.

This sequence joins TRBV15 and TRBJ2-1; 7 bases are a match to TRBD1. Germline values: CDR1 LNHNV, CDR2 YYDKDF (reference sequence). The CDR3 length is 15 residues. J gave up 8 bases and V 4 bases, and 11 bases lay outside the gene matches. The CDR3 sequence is CATSIPGQKLDEQFF. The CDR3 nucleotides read TGTGCCACCAGCATTCCGGGACAGAAACTCGATGAGCAGTTCTTC.

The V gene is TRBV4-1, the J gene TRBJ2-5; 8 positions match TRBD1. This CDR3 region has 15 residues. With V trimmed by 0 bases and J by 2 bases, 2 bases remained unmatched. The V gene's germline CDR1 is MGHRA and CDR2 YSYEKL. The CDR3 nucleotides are TGCGCCAGCAGCCAAGAAAGGACAGGGCAAGAGACCCAGTACTTC. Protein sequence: CASSQERTGQETQYF.

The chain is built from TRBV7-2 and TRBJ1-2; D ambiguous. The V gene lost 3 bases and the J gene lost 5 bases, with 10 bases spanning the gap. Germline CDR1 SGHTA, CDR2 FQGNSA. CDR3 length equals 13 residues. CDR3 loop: CASSFDDGYGYTF. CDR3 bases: TGTGCCAGCAGCTTCGACGACGGGTATGGCTACACCTTC.

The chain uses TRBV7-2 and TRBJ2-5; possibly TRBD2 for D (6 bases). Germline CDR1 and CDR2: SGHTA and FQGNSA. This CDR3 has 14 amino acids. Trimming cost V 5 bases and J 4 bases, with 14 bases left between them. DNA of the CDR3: TGTGCCAGCAGCCCCGGAGGGAGTAGAGAGACCCAGTACTTC. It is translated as CASSPGGSRETQYF.

CDR3 sequence: CASSYGTGGQPQHF. The CDR3 DNA reads as TGTGCCAGCAGTTACGGGACAGGGGGTCAGCCCCAGCATTTT. The V and J genes are TRBV6-5 and TRBJ1-5; 11 bases are a match to TRBD1. J gave up 6 bases and V 2 bases, and 0 bases lay outside the gene matches. The germline V gene has CDR1 MNHEY and CDR2 SVGAGI. This CDR3 spans 14 amino acids.

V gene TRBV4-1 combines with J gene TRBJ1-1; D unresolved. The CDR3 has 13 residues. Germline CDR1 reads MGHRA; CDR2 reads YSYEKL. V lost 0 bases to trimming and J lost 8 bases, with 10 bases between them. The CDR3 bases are TGCGCCAGCAGCCAAGAAAATTCGGAGGAAGCTTTCTTT. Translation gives CASSQENSEEAFF.

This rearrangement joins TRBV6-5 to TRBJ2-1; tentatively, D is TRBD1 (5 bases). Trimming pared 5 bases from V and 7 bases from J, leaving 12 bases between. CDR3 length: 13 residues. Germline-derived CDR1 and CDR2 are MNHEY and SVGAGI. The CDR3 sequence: CASSPTQGNEQFF. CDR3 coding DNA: TGTGCCAGCAGTCCTACTCAGGGAAATGAGCAGTTCTTC.

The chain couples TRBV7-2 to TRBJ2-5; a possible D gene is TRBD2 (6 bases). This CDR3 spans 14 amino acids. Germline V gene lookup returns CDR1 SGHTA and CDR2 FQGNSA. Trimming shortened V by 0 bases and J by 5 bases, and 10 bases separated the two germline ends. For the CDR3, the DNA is TGTGCCAGCAGCTTAGCACAAAGCGGGGAGACCCAGTACTTC. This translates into CASSLAQSGETQYF.

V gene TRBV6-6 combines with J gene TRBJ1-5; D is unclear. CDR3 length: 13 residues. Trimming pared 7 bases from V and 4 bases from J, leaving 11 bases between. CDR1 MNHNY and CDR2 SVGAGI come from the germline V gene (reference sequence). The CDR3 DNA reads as TGTGCCAGCACCGTGGAGGTTAATCAGCCCCAGCATTTT. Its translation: CASTVEVNQPQHF.

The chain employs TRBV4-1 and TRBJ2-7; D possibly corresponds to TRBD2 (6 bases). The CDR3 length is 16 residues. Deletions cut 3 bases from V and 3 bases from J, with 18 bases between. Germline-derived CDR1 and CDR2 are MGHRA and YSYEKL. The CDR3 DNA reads TGCGCCAGCAGCCAGTCCCCGGGGGATCGCCTCTACGAGCAGTACTTC. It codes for CASSQSPGDRLYEQYF.

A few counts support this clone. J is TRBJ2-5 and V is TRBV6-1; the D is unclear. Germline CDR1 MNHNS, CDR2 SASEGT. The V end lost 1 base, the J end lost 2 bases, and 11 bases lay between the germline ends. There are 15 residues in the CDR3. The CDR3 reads CASSEVWPEQETQYF. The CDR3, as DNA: TGTGCCAGCAGTGAAGTGTGGCCCGAACAAGAGACCCAGTACTTC.

CDR3 DNA sequence: TGTGCCAGCAGCCAGGGGACTAGCGGAGTGGATACGCAGTATTTT. Amino acids: CASSQGTSGVDTQYF. The V gene is TRBV6-5, the J gene TRBJ2-3; 11 bases are shared with TRBD2. V lost 6 bases and J lost 6; bases outside the gene matches: 8. CDR3 length equals 15 residues. Germline V gene data show CDR1 as MNHEY and CDR2 as SVGAGI.